These T cell receptor beta chains were read from a single sample in a study of control samples from healthy donors and cancer patients. Assay: immunoSEQ multiplex PCR; the TCRdb copy retains only in-frame clones and omits some. The sample yields 71,000 or so clones, roughly 86% seen once. Sequences were obtained from PBMCs. The receptors here all came from a man between 60 and 75 years old with lung cancer. CDR3s include the opening cysteine and the closing phenylalanine or tryptophan. D genes are given only for firm matches. A row's size may be missing; if present it is once, few, many or a size class.

j_gene	d_gene	abundance	v_gene	CDR3nt	CDR3aa
TRBJ2-3	TRBD2	.	TRBV5-1	TGCGCCAGCAGCTTGGCTCAATCAACCAGCGGGGGGGTAGATACGCAGTATTTT	CASSLAQSTSGGVDTQYF
TRBJ2-5	.	.	TRBV7-9	TGTGCCAGCAGTTGGGCGGGTGGCAGGACGCAAGAGACCCAGTACTTC	CASSWAGGRTQETQYF
TRBJ2-3	.	.	TRBV7-3	TGTGCCAGCAGCTCTCTCGCCGGGACCCCCAAGACGCAGTATTTT	CASSSLAGTPKTQYF
TRBJ1-5	.	once	TRBV11-2	TGTGCCAGCAGCTCGGACAGTTATAGCAATCAGCCCCAGCATTTT	CASSSDSYSNQPQHF
TRBJ2-6	.	.	TRBV6-2/TRBV6-3	TGTGCCAGCAGTTACTCGACCGCTGGGGCCAACGTCCTGACTTTC	CASSYSTAGANVLTF
TRBJ2-2	TRBD1	.	TRBV2	TGTGCCAGCAGTGTCGACAGGGTGAACACCGGGGAGCTGTTTTTT	CASSVDRVNTGELFF
TRBJ1-2	.	.	TRBV18	TGTGCCAGCTCACCAAGACAGCGTAGGGACTATGGCTACACCTTC	CASSPRQRRDYGYTF
TRBJ2-2	TRBD2	.	TRBV5-4	TGTGCCAGCAGCTTGCAGAGCGGGGGGGCGACCGGGGAGCTGTTTTTT	CASSLQSGGATGELFF
TRBJ1-3	TRBD1	.	TRBV7-2	TGTGCCAGCAGCTTGCAGGGGGCCCATTCTGGAAACACCATATATTTT	CASSLQGAHSGNTIYF
TRBJ2-7	.	.	TRBV4-1	TGCGCCAGCAGCCACTTCTCCTACGAGCAGTACTTC	CASSHFSYEQYF
TRBJ2-7	.	.	TRBV6-1	TGTGCCAGCAGTGAAGGTTGGGGGCGCGAGCAGTACTTC	CASSEGWGREQYF
TRBJ2-5	TRBD2	.	TRBV10-2	TGCGCCAGCAGAGGGACTAGCGGGGCTCAAGAGACCCAGTACTTC	CASRGTSGAQETQYF
TRBJ1-4	.	.	TRBV2	TGTGCCAGCCTCGGAGGGTGGCGTGCAACTAATGAAAAACTGTTTTTT	CASLGGWRATNEKLFF
TRBJ1-3	.	.	TRBV3-1/TRBV3-2	TGTGCCAGCAGCCCAATGAGGGACACCATATATTTT	CASSPMRDTIYF
TRBJ2-1	.	.	TRBV30	TGTGCCTGGAGTGTGTCTTATGAGCAGTTCTTC	CAWSVSYEQFF
TRBJ2-4	TRBD2	.	TRBV5-1	TGCGCCAGCAGCATGGGACTAGCGGGGGGGCGGAACATTCAGTACTTC	CASSMGLAGGRNIQYF
TRBJ2-2	.	.	TRBV9	TGTGCCAGCAGCGGCAGTAACACCGGGGAGCTGTTTTTT	CASSGSNTGELFF
TRBJ1-5	.	.	TRBV6-2/TRBV6-3	TGTGCCAGCAGTTCCCGGCCCGCTAGCAATCAGCCCCAGCATTTT	CASSSRPASNQPQHF
TRBJ1-4	.	.	TRBV30	TGTGCCGTCCGCCGAGGGTCGGTGGCTGAAAAACTGTTTTTT	CAVRRGSVAEKLFF
TRBJ1-1	.	.	TRBV30	TGTGCCTGGAGTGTAACGGAGAACACTGAAGCTTTCTTT	CAWSVTENTEAFF
TRBJ1-3	.	.	TRBV3-1/TRBV3-2	TGTGCCAGCAGCAGAGGGGAGAGCTCTGGAAACACCATATATTTT	CASSRGESSGNTIYF
TRBJ1-1	.	.	TRBV6-5	TGTGCCAGCAGTTACTCGGGGGGGTACCCGAACACTGAAGCTTTCTTT	CASSYSGGYPNTEAFF
TRBJ1-6	TRBD1	.	TRBV19	TGTGCCAGTAGTTCCACAGGGGATGGAGGGGCACCCCTCCACTTT	CASSSTGDGGAPLHF
TRBJ1-2	TRBD1	.	TRBV27	TGTGCCAGCAGTCACGGGACAGGGGTTGAGTATGGCTACACCTTC	CASSHGTGVEYGYTF
TRBJ1-2	.	.	TRBV29-1	TGCAGCGTTGGGGGCTACACCTTC	CSVGGYTF
TRBJ1-2	.	.	TRBV6-2/TRBV6-3	TGTGCCAGCAATTATAACACGGACTATGGCTACACCTTC	CASNYNTDYGYTF
TRBJ1-1	.	.	TRBV29-1	TGCAGCGTTGCCTTTAGCACTGAAGCTTTCTTT	CSVAFSTEAFF
TRBJ2-5	.	.	TRBV7-3	TGTGCCAGCAGCTTATCGACTACTGAGGAGACCCAGTACTTC	CASSLSTTEETQYF
TRBJ2-6	TRBD1	.	TRBV19	TGTGCCACCCGGGACAGCTCTGGGGCCAACGTCCTGACTTTC	CATRDSSGANVLTF
TRBJ2-2	.	.	TRBV24-1	TGTGCCACCAGTGAGCCGGGGACCGGGGAGCTGTTTTTT	CATSEPGTGELFF
TRBJ1-1	.	.	TRBV7-8	TGTGCCAGCAGCTCACAGGCGAACACTGAAGCTTTCTTT	CASSSQANTEAFF
TRBJ1-2	TRBD1	.	TRBV5-5	TGTGCCAGCAGCTTTTCCCTGGGACAGGGAAGACTCGGGTATGGCTACACCTTC	CASSFSLGQGRLGYGYTF
TRBJ2-3	.	.	TRBV7-9	TGTGCCAGCAGCTTGGGGTACTGGGACTCCCGCACAGATACGCAGTATTTT	CASSLGYWDSRTDTQYF
TRBJ1-1	.	.	TRBV30	TGTGCCGCGGATACTCTTCAGGGTCGGAACACTGAAGCTTTCTTT	CAADTLQGRNTEAFF
TRBJ2-5	.	.	TRBV7-2	TGTGCCAGCAGCTCGCGGGGTCCGCAAGAGACCCAGTACTTC	CASSSRGPQETQYF
TRBJ1-4	.	.	TRBV30	TGTGCCTGGAGTGGGGGTCTGGTTACTGAAAAACTGTTTTTT	CAWSGGLVTEKLFF
TRBJ2-5	.	.	TRBV7-9	TGTGCCAGCAGCTCAACCTCAGGGGGCGGGAGAGAGACCCAGTACTTC	CASSSTSGGGRETQYF
TRBJ1-1	.	.	TRBV5-4	TGTGCCAGCAGCTTGGATACCAAGATGAACACTGAAGCTTTCTTT	CASSLDTKMNTEAFF
TRBJ2-5	TRBD1	.	TRBV9	TGTGCCAGCAGCGTACAAGGGACAGGAGGGCAAGAGACCCAGTACTTC	CASSVQGTGGQETQYF
TRBJ2-2	.	.	TRBV6-6	TGTGCCAGCAGTTACAGACGGGGGAGAGGCGGGGAGCTGTTTTTT	CASSYRRGRGGELFF
TRBJ1-2	.	.	TRBV25-1	TGTGCCAGCAGTGATCCTTCGCTGATCACGCCTTTTGGCTACACCTTC	CASSDPSLITPFGYTF
TRBJ2-1	TRBD2	.	TRBV2	TGTGCCAGCAGTGAAGCGGCGCTAGCGGGGGGGCCGGGCGAGCAGTTCTTC	CASSEAALAGGPGEQFF
TRBJ1-1	.	.	TRBV5-1	TGCGCCAGCAGCTGGGGAGCGGGAGACACTGAAGCTTTCTTT	CASSWGAGDTEAFF
TRBJ1-2	.	.	TRBV11-1	TGTGCCAGCAGCCAGTCTTCCGAGCGAGTCCGTGGCTACACCTTC	CASSQSSERVRGYTF
TRBJ2-7	TRBD1	once	TRBV18	TGTGCCAGCTCACCACCCGGGACAGGGGCATACGAGCAGTACTTC	CASSPPGTGAYEQYF
TRBJ1-5	.	.	TRBV12-3/TRBV12-4	TGTGCCAGCAGTTTAGTCGCCCGACAGCCCCAGCATTTT	CASSLVARQPQHF
TRBJ2-4	.	.	TRBV7-9	TGTGCCAGCAGCTTAGGAGTCAACATTCAGTACTTC	CASSLGVNIQYF
TRBJ1-2	.	.	TRBV15	TGTGCCACCAGCAGAGCCGGAGATCGGGGCTACACCTTC	CATSRAGDRGYTF
TRBJ2-3	.	.	TRBV18	TGTGCCAGCTCATCTACGGAGTGGAGAGGAGGTGGTAGCACAGATACGCAGTATTTT	CASSSTEWRGGGSTDTQYF
TRBJ1-2	.	once	TRBV5-1	TGCGCCAGCAGCTTGGTAGGAGGTATCGGTGAGGGCTACACCTTC	CASSLVGGIGEGYTF
TRBJ2-2	.	.	TRBV5-1	TGCGCCAGCAGCCCAACAGCGAACACCGGGGAGCTGTTTTTT	CASSPTANTGELFF
TRBJ2-3	.	once	TRBV27	TGTGCCAGCAGCCGGTACTCTAGCACAGATACGCAGTATTTT	CASSRYSSTDTQYF
TRBJ1-6	.	.	TRBV6-6	TGTGCCAGCAGCCCCATTGGTGGTGGAGGTTCACCCCTCCACTTT	CASSPIGGGGSPLHF
TRBJ1-4	TRBD1	.	TRBV5-4	TGTGCCAGCAGCTTCTCCGGGACAGCTAATGAAAAACTGTTTTTT	CASSFSGTANEKLFF
TRBJ1-6	.	once	TRBV10-3	TGTGCCATCAGTGAGGGGACGGCCTATTCACCCCTCCACTTT	CAISEGTAYSPLHF
TRBJ2-3	.	.	TRBV30	TGTGCCTGGAGTGGACTAACCTTCACAGATACGCAGTATTTT	CAWSGLTFTDTQYF
TRBJ1-6	.	.	TRBV7-9	TGTGCCAGCAGCTTAGGGACCGGCAGGGATAATTCACCCCTCCACTTT	CASSLGTGRDNSPLHF
TRBJ1-4	.	.	TRBV5-1	TGCGCCAGCAGCTTGGTTCCAGGAGGCGATGAAAAACTGTTTTTT	CASSLVPGGDEKLFF
TRBJ2-7	.	medium-sized	TRBV7-3	TGTGCCAGCAGCTCGCTTCGTGAGGAGCAGTACTTC	CASSSLREEQYF
TRBJ1-5	.	.	TRBV5-5	TGTGCCAGCAGCTTCGAAGGAGATCCAAATCAGCCCCAGCATTTT	CASSFEGDPNQPQHF